These 9 T cell receptor beta chains were sequenced from one sample in a study of T cells in Graves' hyperthyroidism and ophthalmopathy (dated by TCRdb to the late 2010s). The library relied on multiplex PCR. The instrument was an Illumina HiSeq 2000. The TCR beta CDR3 regions were amplified from RNA transcripts. For the first round of RT-PCR on the TCR CDR3, the HTBI primer set was used together with the Qiagen OneStep RT-PCR kit. TCRdb passed the public sequencing reads through fastp at Q25 and MiXCR, retaining productive beta sequences. One record per CDR3 amino acid sequence lists the most common genes and DNA. The sample table holds around 700,000 distinct CDR3 sequences, of which under 45% were seen once. The ten largest clones capture around 30% of the sample. Source material: blood. These receptors were taken from a woman aged 40 to 50 with Graves' hyperthyroidism.

This clonotype was picked up a small number of times. The chain combines TRBV6-2 or TRBV6-3 with TRBJ1-1; 9 bases agree with TRBD1. Germline V gene sequence: CDR1 MNHEY, CDR2 SVGEGT. The CDR3 is 18 amino acids. V lost 2 bases and J lost 5; bases outside the gene matches: 15. The CDR3 DNA reads TGTGCCAGCAGTTACCAGTCGGGACAGGGCCCTGTCGGGACTGAAGCTTTCTTT. Translation gives CASSYQSGQGPVGTEAFF.

The chain combines TRBV7-6 with TRBJ1-4; possibly TRBD1 for D (6 bases). V lost 5 bases and J lost 9, with 13 bases in between. The CDR3 loop spans 13 amino acids. Germline V gene sequence: CDR1 SGHVS, CDR2 FNYEAQ. CDR3 region: CASSTGRPKKLFF. CDR3 nucleotide sequence: TGTGCCAGCAGCACAGGGCGGCCTAAAAAACTGTTTTTT.

This clonotype was found many times. The chain carries TRBV24-1 and TRBJ2-2; D may be TRBD2 (5 bases). The CDR3 sequence is 15 residues long. V lost 7 bases and J 7 bases, leaving 18 bases between the germline ends. The germline CDR1 and CDR2 sequences are KGHDR and SFDVKD. The CDR3 loop is CATRGLGSGNGELFF. The CDR3, as DNA: TGTGCCACCAGAGGCCTCGGGTCGGGGAACGGGGAGCTGTTTTTT.

About this clonotype: Without the conserved terminal phenylalanine or tryptophan, this CDR3 likely stems from a read error. The chain is built from TRBV12-3 or TRBV12-4 and TRBJ1-2; D might be TRBD1 (5 bases). The CDR3 loop spans 14 amino acids. Trimming took off 3 bases at V and 4 bases at J, with 12 bases between the two ends. For the CDR3, the DNA is TGTGCCAGCAGTTTCCTCCCGGGGGGCTATGGCTACACCCTC. Residues: CASSFLPGGYGYTL.

This clonotype came up a few times. V usage is TRBV10-3 and J usage is TRBJ1-2; a possible D gene is TRBD1 (5 bases). Trimming cost V 0 bases and J 7 bases, with 18 bases left between them. Germline values: CDR1 ENHRY, CDR2 SYGVKD. CDR3 length: 16 amino acids. The CDR3 protein is CAISESNRRGYGGYTF. In DNA form, the CDR3 reads TGTGCCATCAGTGAGTCGAATAGGAGGGGCTACGGTGGCTACACCTTC.

The chain combines TRBV10-3 with TRBJ2-6; 8 positions match TRBD2. The V and J ends lost 3 bases and 11 bases, in that order; junction bases with no gene match: 9. Per the germline V gene, CDR1 is ENHRY and CDR2 is SYGVKD. The CDR3 sequence is 15 residues long. The CDR3 DNA reads as TGTGCCATCAGTGATGGAATAGCGGGGACCTACGTCCTGACTTTC. Translated: CAISDGIAGTYVLTF.

In its sample, this clonotype was seen a few times. The chain uses TRBV9 and TRBJ2-7, with TRBD1 as a possible D gene (6 bases). CDR1 and CDR2 from the germline V gene are SGDLS and YYNGEE. Trimming took off 2 bases at V and 6 bases at J, with 9 bases between the two ends. This CDR3 comprises 12 residues. In DNA form, the CDR3 reads TGTGCCAGCAGCGTTACAGGGAGCGAGCAGTACTTC. Translation: CASSVTGSEQYF.

There are many counts of this clonotype. The chain uses TRBV20-1 and TRBJ2-5; D call uncertain. V was cut by 3 bases and J by 0 bases, with 11 bases left in between. This CDR3 has 14 residues. Germline V gene sequence: CDR1 DFQATT, CDR2 SNEGSKA (reference sequence). CDR3 protein: CSASWLLYQETQYF. DNA for the CDR3: TGCAGTGCTAGTTGGCTCCTGTACCAAGAGACCCAGTACTTC.

The rearrangement uses TRBV20-1 and TRBJ1-2; TRBD1 is a possible D gene (5 bases). The CDR3 extends over 14 amino acids. CDR1 DFQATT and CDR2 SNEGSKA come from the germline V gene (reference sequence). The V and J ends lost 6 bases and 6 bases respectively, with 20 bases between them. In DNA, the CDR3 is TGCAGTGCCGAGGGACTCCTGGAGGGTGATGGCTACACCTTC. This translates into CSAEGLLEGDGYTF.